One and the same sample provided the 17 T cell receptor beta chains below, sequenced in a study of control samples from healthy donors and cancer patients. Sequencing was performed with immunoSEQ multiplex PCR; in TCRdb, only in-frame clones are kept and a portion is missing. The data show approximately 150,000 clones, 94% seen once. The sample taken for sequencing was PBMCs. These receptors were obtained from a man aged 55-75 years with colorectal cancer.

CDR3 sequence reads: CASTAGTEEKLFF. For the CDR3, the DNA is TGTGCCAGCACCGCCGGGACAGAAGAAAAACTGTTTTTT. The chain is built from TRBV6-1 and TRBJ1-4; TRBD1 matches 7 bases. Germline V gene data show CDR1 as MNHNS and CDR2 as SASEGT. This CDR3 is 13 amino acids long. The V segment lost 7 bases and the J segment 8 bases; nucleotides outside the gene matches: 7.

V and J are TRBV3-1 (or the pseudogene TRBV3-2) and TRBJ2-3; a possible D gene is TRBD1 (5 bases). V lost 3 bases to trimming and J lost 4 bases, with 17 bases between them. CDR1 is LGHDT, CDR2 YNNKEL, per germline (reference sequence). This CDR3 spans 16 amino acids. CDR3 DNA sequence: TGTGCCAGCAGCCAGGACAATTGGCAAGTTGCAGATACGCAGTATTTT. Translation: CASSQDNWQVADTQYF.

The chain has TRBV5-4 and TRBJ1-1, with D possibly being TRBD1 (5 bases). Between the trimmed V and J ends, which lost 4 bases and 2 bases, there was a span of 15 bases. CDR3 length equals 15 residues. In germline, CDR1 is SGHNT, CDR2 YYREEE (reference sequence). The CDR3 DNA reads TGTGCCAGCAGCGTAGACAGTATTGGAAACACTGAAGCTTTCTTT. It translates to CASSVDSIGNTEAFF. The variable domain in full, completed from reference TRBV5-4 and TRBJ1-1, reads ETGVTQSPTHLIKTRGQQVTLRCSSQSGHNTVSWYQQALGQGPQFIFQYYREEENGRGNFPPRFSGLQFPNYSSELNVNALELDDSALYLCASSVDSIGNTEAFFGQGTRLTVV.

The chain employs TRBV30 and TRBJ1-4; D is possibly TRBD1 (5 bases). Trimming stripped 3 bases from V and 7 bases from J, with 15 bases between. The CDR3 consists of 14 residues. The germline gives CDR1 GTSNPN, CDR2 SVGIG (reference sequence). The CDR3 sequence: CAWSRVSRVEKLFF. The CDR3 DNA reads as TGTGCCTGGAGCAGGGTCAGCAGGGTTGAAAAACTGTTTTTT.

This chain connects TRBV6-2 or TRBV6-3 to TRBJ2-4; D unresolved. Germline values: CDR1 MNHEY, CDR2 SVGEGT. This CDR3 has 15 amino acids. V lost 6 bases and J lost 1, with 13 bases in between. The CDR3 nucleotides read TGTGCCAGCAGCCCCGGATGGTCCGCCAAAAACATTCAGTACTTC. This codes for CASSPGWSAKNIQYF.

The chain has TRBV19 and TRBJ2-7; D gene uncertain. This CDR3 spans 15 amino acids. V lost 1 base to trimming and J lost 3 bases, with 13 bases between them. The germline gives CDR1 LNHDA, CDR2 SQIVND (reference sequence). The CDR3 DNA reads TGTGCCAGTAGTATAGGCCTGGTGGGTTACTACGAGCAGTACTTC. Its protein is CASSIGLVGYYEQYF.

The chain carries TRBV18 and TRBJ1-3; D call uncertain. The CDR3 runs to 15 residues. The V gene's germline CDR1 is KGHSH and CDR2 LQKENI. V dropped 6 bases and J dropped 4 bases, with 16 bases sitting between them. CDR3 sequence (DNA): TGTGCCAGCTCGGATGGGTGGTATTCCGGAAACACCATATATTTT. It encodes CASSDGWYSGNTIYF. Variable domain in full (rest from reference TRBV18 and TRBJ1-3): NAGVMQNPRHLVRRRGQEARLRCSPMKGHSHVYWYRQLPEEGLKFMVYLQKENIIDESGMPKERFSAEFPKEGPSILRIQQVVRGDSAAYFCASSDGWYSGNTIYFGEGSWLTVV.

The chain recombines TRBV5-5 with TRBJ2-7, with 9 bases matching TRBD2. From germline, CDR1 is SGHKS and CDR2 YYEKEE (reference sequence). The CDR3 is made up of 16 amino acids. Trimming at V came to 4 bases and at J to 0 bases, leaving 8 bases not matched to a gene. The CDR3 nucleotides read TGTGCCAGCAGCGCATCCGGGACTAGCTCCTCCTACGAGCAGTACTTC. Its translation is CASSASGTSSSYEQYF.

The chain couples TRBV9 to TRBJ1-2; weak D call: TRBD1 (6 bases). The CDR3 covers 16 residues. V was shortened by 0 bases and J by 6 bases, with 18 bases between the two germline ends. CDR1 is SGDLS, CDR2 YYNGEE, per germline. This CDR3 is CASSVDLTRGTNGYTF. The CDR3, as DNA: TGTGCCAGCAGCGTAGATTTAACGAGGGGGACTAATGGCTACACCTTC.

This chain links TRBV21-1 with TRBJ1-2; the table calls TRBD1, which could not be checked here. TRBV21-1 is noted as a pseudogene. The CDR3 totals 14 residues. Written as DNA, the CDR3 is TGTGCCAGCAGTACTAGGGGACACTACTATGGCTACACCTTC. Translating it yields CASSTRGHYYGYTF.

The genes are TRBV4-1 and TRBJ2-1, with D perhaps TRBD2 (7 bases). Germline CDR1 MGHRA, CDR2 YSYEKL. Between the trimmed V and J ends, which lost 5 bases and 7 bases, there was a span of 18 bases. The CDR3 consists of 15 residues. This CDR3 is CASSVRGALGNEQFF. The CDR3 DNA is TGCGCCAGCAGCGTACGGGGGGCCCTTGGGAATGAGCAGTTCTTC.

The chain carries TRBV18 and TRBJ2-6, with D tentatively TRBD2 (7 bases). Trimming left V 0 bases short and J 5 bases short, with 14 bases between. Per germline, CDR1 KGHSH and CDR2 LQKENI. The CDR3 is made up of 17 amino acids. The CDR3 DNA sequence: TGTGCCAGCTCACCACCATCCGGGGGGCCATGGGCCAACGTCCTGACTTTC. It is translated as CASSPPSGGPWANVLTF.

This clone was picked up a small number of times. The rearrangement links TRBV3-1 (or the pseudogene TRBV3-2) to TRBJ1-5; D possibly corresponds to TRBD1 (5 bases). The CDR3 is 16 residues long. Looked up from germline, CDR1 is LGHDT and CDR2 is YNNKEL (reference sequence). V gave up 1 base and J gave up 9 bases, with 19 bases separating them. The CDR3 DNA follows: TGTGCCAGCAGCCAAGGACCGGGACGTACTACCAGGCCCCAGCATTTT. Encoded protein: CASSQGPGRTTRPQHF.

This clone has only one observation. The rearrangement links TRBV3-1 (or the pseudogene TRBV3-2) to TRBJ1-6, with TRBD1 as a possible D gene (5 bases). Trimming took 1 base from V and 8 from J, leaving 15 bases between them. The CDR3 has 16 amino acids. Germline V lookup: CDR1 LGHDT, CDR2 YNNKEL (reference sequence). The DNA for the CDR3 is TGTGCCAGCAGCCAAGCTGGGTTGAAGGGGTATTCACCCCTCCACTTT. Its translation: CASSQAGLKGYSPLHF.

The gene calls are TRBV19 and TRBJ1-5; no clear D. V lost 3 bases, J lost 3 bases, and 12 bases lay in between. Germline V gene sequence: CDR1 LNHDA, CDR2 SQIVND (reference sequence). This CDR3 region has 15 residues. The chain's CDR3 is CASSMVGLSNQPQHF. The CDR3, as DNA: TGTGCCAGTAGTATGGTGGGCTTGTCCAATCAGCCCCAGCATTTT.

J is TRBJ2-7 and V is TRBV4-3; possibly TRBD1 for D (5 bases). The CDR3 has 14 amino acids. V shed 0 bases and J shed 7 bases, with 13 bases lying between them. Per the germline V gene, CDR1 is LGHNA and CDR2 is YSLEER. As DNA, the CDR3 is TGCGCCAGCAGCCAAGAATGGGCATCAGGGGAGCAGTACTTC. Encoded protein: CASSQEWASGEQYF.

V gene TRBV5-1 combines with J gene TRBJ2-5; D perhaps matches TRBD1 (5 bases). The germline V and J ends were trimmed by 0 bases and 0 bases, with 12 bases remaining between them. This CDR3 is built from 16 residues. The germline gives CDR1 SGHRS, CDR2 YFSETQ. The CDR3 is CASSLGRDPYQETQYF. CDR3 bases: TGCGCCAGCAGCTTGGGCAGGGATCCGTACCAAGAGACCCAGTACTTC.